This T cell receptor (beta chain) came from a study of blood T cell repertoires in COVID-19. Turning to the study itself: From the United States, Italy and Spain came samples of acute and convalescent COVID-19. From T cells, B-cell-depleted T cells, or PBMCs came the material, which was cDNA or gDNA.

Germline loops: CDR1 SGHNT, CDR2 YENEEA. V was trimmed by 1 base and J by 12 bases, leaving 7 bases between them. The CDR3 runs 11 residues. Clones were sequenced by immunoSEQ multiplex PCR, and TCRdb holds only the in-frame ones, with some missing. The sample shows about 36,000 clones, roughly 77% of them seen only once. Material: peripheral blood. The chain combines TRBV11-3 with TRBJ2-1; D is uncertain. The TCR sequence derives from a human donor in a cohort sampled during active or convalescent COVID-19. The donor label of this sample is uncertain. The CDR3 loop is CASSLGQSQFF. As DNA, the CDR3 is TGTGCCAGCAGCTTAGGGCAGTCGCAGTTCTTC.